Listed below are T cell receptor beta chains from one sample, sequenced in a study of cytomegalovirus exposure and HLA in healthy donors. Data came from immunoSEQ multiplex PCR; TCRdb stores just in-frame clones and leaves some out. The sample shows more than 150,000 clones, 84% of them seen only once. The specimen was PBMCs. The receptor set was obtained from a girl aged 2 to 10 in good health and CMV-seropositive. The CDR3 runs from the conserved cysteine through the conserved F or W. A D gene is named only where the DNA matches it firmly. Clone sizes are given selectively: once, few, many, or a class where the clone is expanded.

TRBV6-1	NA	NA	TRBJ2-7	TGTGCCAGCAGTGAAGCGGGACACGGATCTTACTACGAGCAGTACTTC	CASSEAGHGSYYEQYF
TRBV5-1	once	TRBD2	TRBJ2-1	TGCGCCAGCAGCTTGGACGGGAGACTAGCGGGAGGGCCTAAGAATGAGCAGTTCTTC	CASSLDGRLAGGPKNEQFF
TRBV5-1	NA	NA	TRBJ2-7	TGCGCCAGCAGCTTGGGACAGCTTTACGAGCAGTACTTC	CASSLGQLYEQYF
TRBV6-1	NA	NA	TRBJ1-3	TGTGCCAGCAGTGAAGAGCGGCTGAGCTCTGGAAACACCATATATTTT	CASSEERLSSGNTIYF
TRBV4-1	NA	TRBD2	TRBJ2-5	TGCGCCAGCAGGGGGCAAGGGACTAGCGGCCAAGAGACCCAGTACTTC	CASRGQGTSGQETQYF
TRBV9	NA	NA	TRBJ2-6	TGTGCCAGCAGCGTACGGTCCTCTGCAGCCAACGTCCTGACTTTC	CASSVRSSAANVLTF
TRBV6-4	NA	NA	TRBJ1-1	TGTGCCAGCAGGGATCAGGGAAACACTGAAGCTTTCTTT	CASRDQGNTEAFF
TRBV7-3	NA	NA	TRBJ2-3	TGTGCCAGCGCTAATGGTACCGACACAGATACGCAGTATTTT	CASANGTDTDTQYF
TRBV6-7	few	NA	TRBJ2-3	TGTGCCAGCAGTTACCCCTGGACAGACTGCACAGATACGCAGTATTTT	CASSYPWTDCTDTQYF
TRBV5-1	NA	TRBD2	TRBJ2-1	TGCGCCAGCAGATTGACGGGACTAGAATTCAATGAGCAGTTCTTC	CASRLTGLEFNEQFF
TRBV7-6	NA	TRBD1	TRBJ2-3	TGTGCCAGCAGCTTAGGGGGGACAGGGGAAGATACGCAGTATTTT	CASSLGGTGEDTQYF
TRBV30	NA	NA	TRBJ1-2	TGTGCCTCCACCGGGGGTAACTATGGCTACACCTTC	CASTGGNYGYTF
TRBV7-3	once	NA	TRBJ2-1	TGTGCCAGCAGCTCAAGCCCTGAGGGTGAGCAGTTCTTC	CASSSSPEGEQFF
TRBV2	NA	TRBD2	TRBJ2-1	TGTGCCAGCAGTGTTACTAGCGGACTCTCCTACAATGAGCAGTTCTTC	CASSVTSGLSYNEQFF
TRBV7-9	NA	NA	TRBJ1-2	TGTGCCAGCAGCTTATTACAGAGCCTCTCCTATGGCTACACCTTC	CASSLLQSLSYGYTF
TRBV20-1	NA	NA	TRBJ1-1	TGCAGTGCCCGGACATCTAATGAAGCTTTCTTT	CSARTSNEAFF
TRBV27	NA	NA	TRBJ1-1	TGTGCCAGCAGTTTACTCCGGAACACTGAAGCTTTCTTT	CASSLLRNTEAFF
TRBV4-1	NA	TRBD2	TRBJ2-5	TGCGCCAGCAGCCAAGATCTAGCGGGGTGGGAAGAGACCCAGTACTTC	CASSQDLAGWEETQYF
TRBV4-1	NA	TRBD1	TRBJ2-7	TGCGCCAGCAGCCGGGCGGGACAGGGGGCGGGTGAGCAGTACTTC	CASSRAGQGAGEQYF
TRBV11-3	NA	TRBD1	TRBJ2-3	TGTGCCAGCAGCGAACAGGGGGCTAGCACAGATACGCAGTATTTT	CASSEQGASTDTQYF
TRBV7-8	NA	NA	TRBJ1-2	TGTGCCAGCAGCTTAGGCAGGGACTATGGCTACACCTTC	CASSLGRDYGYTF
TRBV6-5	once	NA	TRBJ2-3	TGTGCCAGCAGGAGGCTAGCGACTAGCACAGATACGCAGTATTTT	CASRRLATSTDTQYF
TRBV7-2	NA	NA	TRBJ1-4	TGTGCCAGCAGCTTCGGTTCTAATGAAAAACTGTTTTTT	CASSFGSNEKLFF
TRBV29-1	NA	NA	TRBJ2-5	TGCAGCGACCGGACAGCCGGCGAGACCCAGTACTTC	CSDRTAGETQYF
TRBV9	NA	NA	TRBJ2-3	TGTGCCAGCAGCGTAGGAACAGCAACCTACACTAGCACAGATACGCAGTATTTT	CASSVGTATYTSTDTQYF
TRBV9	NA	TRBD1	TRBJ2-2	TGTGCCAGCAGCGTAGTAGGACAGGCCGGGGAGCTGTTTTTT	CASSVVGQAGELFF
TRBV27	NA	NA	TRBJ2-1	TGTGCCAGCAGTTTATCCAGGAACAATGAGCAGTTCTTC	CASSLSRNNEQFF
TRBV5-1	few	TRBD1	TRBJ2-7	TGCGCCAGCAGCTCGGGACAGGGGGCGATAAGCTCCTACGAGCAGTACTTC	CASSSGQGAISSYEQYF
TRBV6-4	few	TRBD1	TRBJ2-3	TGTGCCAGCAGTGGAGGACAGGGAGGCGCAGATACGCAGTATTTT	CASSGGQGGADTQYF
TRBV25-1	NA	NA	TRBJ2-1	TGTGCCAGCAGTCCTAACAATGAGCAGTTCTTC	CASSPNNEQFF
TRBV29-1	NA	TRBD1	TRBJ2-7	TGCAGCGTCGACGTAGGCCAGGGGGCGACCTACGAGCAGTACTTC	CSVDVGQGATYEQYF
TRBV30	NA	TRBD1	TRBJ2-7	TGTGCCTGGAGGGGGGACAGAGCCTACGAGCAGTACTTC	CAWRGDRAYEQYF
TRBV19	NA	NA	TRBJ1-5	TGTGCCAGTAGTATCACAGTTAGCAATCAGCCCCAGCATTTT	CASSITVSNQPQHF
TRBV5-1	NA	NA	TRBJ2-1	TGCGCCAGCAGCCCCCCGGGTGTTCTTCCCCATGAGCAGTTCTTC	CASSPPGVLPHEQFF
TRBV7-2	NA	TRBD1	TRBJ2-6	TGTGCCAGCAGCCCACAGGGGGGCTTTGGGGCCAACGTCCTGACTTTC	CASSPQGGFGANVLTF
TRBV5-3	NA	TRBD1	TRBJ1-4	TGTGCCAGGCGAGGACAGGGCCCTAATGAAAAACTGTTTTTT	CARRGQGPNEKLFF
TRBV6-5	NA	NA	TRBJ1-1	TGTGCCAGCAGTTACTCGGGCCCAAGGATGAACACTGAAGCTTTCTTT	CASSYSGPRMNTEAFF
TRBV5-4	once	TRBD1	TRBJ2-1	TGTGCCAGCAGCGGAATACAGGGGGATTACTACAATGAGCAGTTCTTC	CASSGIQGDYYNEQFF
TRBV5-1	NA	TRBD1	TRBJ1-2	TGCGCCAGCAGCTTGGCGCAGGGGGCCCCCCATGGCTACACCTTC	CASSLAQGAPHGYTF
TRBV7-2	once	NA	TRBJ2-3	TGTGCCAGCAGCTCCGTCACAGATACGCAGTATTTT	CASSSVTDTQYF
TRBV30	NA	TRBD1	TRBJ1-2	TGTGCCTGTATAACAGGGGCAACTAACTATGGCTACACCTTC	CACITGATNYGYTF
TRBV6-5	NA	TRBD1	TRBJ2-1	TGTGCCAGCAGTTATTTCCCGGGACAGGGTGGTGAGCAGTTCTTC	CASSYFPGQGGEQFF
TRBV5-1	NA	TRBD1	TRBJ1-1	TGCGCCAGCAGCTTGAAGGCCCAGACAGGGACCGCTGAAGCTTTCTTT	CASSLKAQTGTAEAFF
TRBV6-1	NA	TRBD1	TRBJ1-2	TGTGCCAGCGGACGGGTTCGGGACAGGGGTGGCTACACCTTC	CASGRVRDRGGYTF
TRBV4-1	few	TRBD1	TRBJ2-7	TGCGCCAGCAGCGGGCGGACAGGGGGCTACGAGCAGTACTTC	CASSGRTGGYEQYF
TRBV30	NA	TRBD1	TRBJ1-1	TGTGCCTGGAGCCCCTGGACAGGGGGCAAAATGAACACTGAAGCTTTCTTT	CAWSPWTGGKMNTEAFF
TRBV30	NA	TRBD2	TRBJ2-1	TGTGCCTGGAGTTCTGGCGGGAGGCACAATGAGCAGTTCTTC	CAWSSGGRHNEQFF
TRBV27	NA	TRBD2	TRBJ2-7	TGTGCCAGCAGTTTTGGGACTAGCGGAACCTACGAGCAGTACTTC	CASSFGTSGTYEQYF
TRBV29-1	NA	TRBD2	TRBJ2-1	TGCAGCGTCCCCGGGGGGGGGCACAATGAGCAGTTCTTC	CSVPGGGHNEQFF
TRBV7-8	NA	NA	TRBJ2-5	TGTGCCAGCAGCTTCAACAGTAACATTCAAGAGACCCAGTACTTC	CASSFNSNIQETQYF
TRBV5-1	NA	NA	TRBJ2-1	TGCGCCAGCAGCTTGGTCGAGGGGGTCAATGAGCAGTTCTTC	CASSLVEGVNEQFF
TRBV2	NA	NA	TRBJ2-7	TGTGCCAGCAGCGACAGTTCCCAATACGAGCAGTACTTC	CASSDSSQYEQYF
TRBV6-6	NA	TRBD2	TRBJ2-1	TGTGCCAGCAGTTACGGGACTAGCTCCTACAATGAGCAGTTCTTC	CASSYGTSSYNEQFF
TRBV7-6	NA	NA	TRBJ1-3	TGTGCCAGCAGCTCAACACAGGGCACTGGAAACACCATATATTTT	CASSSTQGTGNTIYF
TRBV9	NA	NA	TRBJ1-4	TGTGCCAGCGGGAACCGGGGAACTAATGAAAAACTGTTTTTT	CASGNRGTNEKLFF
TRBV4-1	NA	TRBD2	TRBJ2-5	TGCGCCAGCAGCCGCCCCCGGGGAAGCGGGAGGGCCGGAGAGACCCAGTACTTC	CASSRPRGSGRAGETQYF
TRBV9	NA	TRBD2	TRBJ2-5	TGTGCCAGCAGCACGACTAGCAGTGAAGAGACCCAGTACTTC	CASSTTSSEETQYF